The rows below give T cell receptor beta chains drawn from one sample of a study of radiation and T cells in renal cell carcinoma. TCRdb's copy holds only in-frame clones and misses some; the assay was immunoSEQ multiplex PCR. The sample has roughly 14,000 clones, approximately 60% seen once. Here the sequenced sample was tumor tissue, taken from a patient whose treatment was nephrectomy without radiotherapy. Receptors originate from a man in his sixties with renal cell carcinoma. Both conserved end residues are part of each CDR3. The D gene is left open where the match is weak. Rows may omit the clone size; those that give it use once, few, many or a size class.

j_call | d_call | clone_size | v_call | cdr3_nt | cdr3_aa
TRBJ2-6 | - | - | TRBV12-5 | TGTGCTAGTGGTTTGGTAGGGGGGTACACTGGGGCCAACGTCCTGACTTTC | CASGLVGGYTGANVLTF
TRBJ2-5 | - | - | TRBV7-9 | TGTGCCAGCAGCCCTTCCAGGGTTGGGCAAGAGACCCAGTACTTC | CASSPSRVGQETQYF
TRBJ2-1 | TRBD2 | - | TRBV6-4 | TGTGCCAGCAGTGACTCCGGGACTAGCGAGTCAGTCTTC | CASSDSGTSESVF
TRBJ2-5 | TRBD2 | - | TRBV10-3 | TGTGCCATCAGGGGGACTAGCGGGGAGACCCAGTACTTC | CAIRGTSGETQYF
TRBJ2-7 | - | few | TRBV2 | TGTGCCAGCCTGGCCGACTACGAGCAGTACTTC | CASLADYEQYF
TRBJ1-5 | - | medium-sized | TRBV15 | TGTGCCACCAGCAGAGAGGAGACAGCTAGAGGTCAGCCCCAGCATTTT | CATSREETARGQPQHF
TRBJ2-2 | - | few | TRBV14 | TGTGCCAGCAGCTTACAACTGGGGGCCGGGGAGCTGTTTTTT | CASSLQLGAGELFF
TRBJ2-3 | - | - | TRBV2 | TGTGCCAGCAGGGGTCGGGGCACAGATACGCAGTATTTT | CASRGRGTDTQYF
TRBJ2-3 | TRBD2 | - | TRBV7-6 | TGTGCCAGCAGCTTTAGCGGGGGGTACACAGATACGCAGTATTTT | CASSFSGGYTDTQYF
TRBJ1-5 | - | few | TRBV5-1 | TGCGCCAGCAGAGACGACAGTAATCAGCCCCAGCATTTT | CASRDDSNQPQHF
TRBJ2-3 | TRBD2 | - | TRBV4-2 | TGTGCCAGCAGCCCTTGGATAGCGGGAGGAGGGACAGATACGCAGTATTTT | CASSPWIAGGGTDTQYF
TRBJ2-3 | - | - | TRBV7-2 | TGTGCCAGCAGTGGGGGCCCGGGAGATACGCAGTATTTT | CASSGGPGDTQYF
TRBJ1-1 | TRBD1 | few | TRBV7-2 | TGTGCCAGCAGCAGACAGGGGGACCTGAACACTGAAGCTTTCTTT | CASSRQGDLNTEAFF
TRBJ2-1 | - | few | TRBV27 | TGTGCCAGCAGTTTACCCAGACCCTATTCCTACAATGAGCAGTTCTTC | CASSLPRPYSYNEQFF
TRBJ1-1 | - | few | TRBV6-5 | TGTGCCAGCAGTTACTCGCTCACCGGGATGAAGCCTGAAGCTTTCTTT | CASSYSLTGMKPEAFF
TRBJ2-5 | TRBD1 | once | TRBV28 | TGTGCCAGCAGGCCGACAGGGAGTGGTGTGGAGACCCAGTACTTC | CASRPTGSGVETQYF
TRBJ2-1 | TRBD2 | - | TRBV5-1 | TGCGCCAGCAGCTTGGCCGGGTGGGAGGGAAATGAGCAGTTCTTC | CASSLAGWEGNEQFF
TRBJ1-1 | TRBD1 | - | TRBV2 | TGTGCCAGCAGGAAGCAGGAGGGGGCTGTATTGAACACTGAAGCTTTCTTT | CASRKQEGAVLNTEAFF